This TCR beta chain was recorded in a study of cytomegalovirus exposure and HLA in healthy donors (dated by TCRdb to about 2017). For context, the study as a whole: An earlier analysis of some 600 of the donors reported about 280 Gb of sequence data and 117 million unique TCR beta sequences obtained from about 200 million T cells. Approximately 310 gigabases of sequencing data and approximately 93 million unique TCR sequences were included in an early release covering about 700 HLA-typed donors. Of the roughly 410 genotyped donors, 75% to 85% were placed in the genetic ancestry cluster associated with self-reported Caucasian donors. The study was designed to test whether signatures of past pathogen exposure could be identified by cataloging public T cell receptors. The T cell repertoires of some 670 subjects were profiled by immunosequencing and related to cytomegalovirus serostatus. Besides the first cohort of approximately 710 subjects, a separate validation cohort made up of 120 different subjects was used. To predict cytomegalovirus infection status, the study brought together high-throughput TCR immunosequencing, statistical association of individual TCRs with disease status, and machine learning. To study patterns of TCR occurrence, a later analysis re-analyzed previously published TCR beta repertoires from more than 550 donors and added high-resolution HLA genotyping. Rather than using new phenotypic data, the later analysis identified candidate immune exposures from TCR beta sequences and from how often those sequences occurred across donors. To decide whether each TCR beta V gene segment behaved as functional or pseudogenic, an earlier analysis of 587 of the donors relied on high-throughput TCR beta sequencing. Donor age, sex, ethnicity and CMV serostatus were compiled alongside the repertoire data. A later genetic analysis took genome-wide SNP genotypes for about 55% of the 666 donors and used that subset as a discovery cohort. Every repertoire in the discovery cohort had been generated on one and the same sequencing platform. Both class I and class II loci were covered by HLA typing, at four-digit resolution. Typing coverage differed by locus: A, B, C, DRB1 and DQB1 were typed in roughly 620-630 donors, DQA1 in about 560, DPA1 in 600 to 610, and DPB1 in 450 to 490. Roughly 5 DR-DQ haplotypes were handled as single units for association and clustering, since linkage in the cohort was strong. Among roughly 400 genotyped donors of the cohort, an average of roughly 230,000 unique TCR beta nucleotide sequences was sequenced per donor, of which 15% to 20% were non-productive. Overall results and qualifications from the work: Cytomegalovirus status was reported to be diagnosed by the classifier with high specificity and sensitivity in both the original and validation cohorts. CMV serostatus was the only immune exposure information available for the cohort. In an earlier analysis of roughly 560 of the donors, most TCR beta V segments were observed in productive rearrangements about 87% or about 30% of the time, broadly matching IMGT annotations. In this cohort, only TCR beta chains were sequenced, and detectable features were limited by the absence of alpha or paired-chain data. Roughly uniform sequencing depth across donors was assumed in presence/absence analyses, although this assumption may not hold. When HLA alleles, especially DR and DQ, strongly co-occurred, attributing TCR associations to individual alleles was difficult. According to a later analysis, parvovirus B19, influenza, CMV and Epstein-Barr virus appeared linked to several top co-occurrence clusters. Correlated functional status among segregating V segments might reflect linkage disequilibrium, but an unknown experimental factor could not be ruled out. According to a later analysis, most CMV-associated TCR beta chains appeared to be HLA-restricted, and the HLA associations seemed to be driven largely by CMV exposure. According to the authors, the approach could potentially be generalized to other disease states and immunological phenotypes. Because counts were too low, roughly 17 rarely observed V segments, including chromosome 9 orphons, were left out of the earlier analysis of 587 of the donors. In vitro tests confirmed that three of the cytomegalovirus-associated TCR beta chains recognize cytomegalovirus antigens. A later analysis found that TCR association rates varied across HLA loci, with DRB1 alleles showing the most associated TCRs and HLA-C alleles the fewest. In a later analysis, HLA-associated TCR beta chains showed more clonal expansion and lower generation probabilities than non-associated chains that were equally common. Because HLA typing was unavailable for some donors at each locus, only the typed subset was used in association tests. A group of highly shared sequence variants was considered likely to be a technical artifact of the sequencing pipeline. A later genetic analysis reported fewer N-insertions in productive TCRs among donors in an Asian-associated ancestry cluster than the roughly 670-donor mean. Most TCR sequences were seen in very few donors, while some public TCRs were found in many individuals. At a false discovery rate of 0.05, a later analysis linked under 20,000 TCR beta sequences to specific HLA alleles. A further reported finding was that TCR beta sequences accurately predicted the HLA-A and HLA-B alleles for most subjects in the first cohort. In a later genetic analysis, a missense DCLRE1C variant was associated with V-gene and J-gene trimming of TCR beta chains, and the association was replicated in an independent cohort. A total of 150 to 200 TCR beta chains were listed by the study as associated with cytomegalovirus.

The sample holds one count of this clone. Its recognized antigen is unknown. No base qualities exist here, and no much larger clone lies one base off it. The cohort comprised more than 550 healthy bone marrow donors. Cohort members were all nominally healthy when sampled, although unrecorded immune exposures were likely present. The donor was CMV seropositive and was included in the group of 250 to 300 seropositive cohort members. Each donor provided a peripheral blood sample, and peripheral blood mononuclear cells were used for TCR beta sequencing. Genomic DNA extraction from the blood cell samples was performed with the Qiagen DNeasy Blood Extraction Kit. Libraries came from the immunoSEQ multiplex PCR assay. For the multiplex PCR, a mixture combining 60 forward primers for TCR Vbeta segments and 13 reverse primers for TCR Jbeta segments was used. The CDR3 region of rearranged TCR beta genes was amplified from genomic DNA with a multiplex PCR assay. On the Illumina HiSeq System, the amplified TCR beta libraries were sequenced as 87-base-pair reads. The authors' analysis ran thus. A later analysis tallied roughly 76 million unique TCR beta chains across the 660 or so repertoires, and 10 million to 11 million of those chains were shared by two or more donors. Raw reads were error-corrected and collapsed into unique sequences with a nearest-neighbor algorithm that merged closely related sequences to remove PCR and sequencing errors. Alignment of CDR3 sequences to IMGT reference sequences was used to assign V, D and J gene segments. For a sequence to be retained, a match of at least six nucleotides was required to both a V gene segment and a J gene segment. Rearrangements were called productive when the CDR3 lacked stop codons and stayed in frame with V and J; all others were non-productive. CDR3 was defined according to IMGT convention as the region running from the second conserved V-encoded cysteine to the conserved J-encoded phenylalanine. The earlier analysis of 500 to 750 of the donors excluded any sequence lacking an unambiguous match to a single V gene segment. An earlier analysis of several hundred of the donors called V segments functional above 56.7% productive rearrangements and segregating when the between-donor standard deviation exceeded 5%. To diagnose cytomegalovirus status from the catalog of TCR beta chain sequences, a statistical classification framework was built. In a later analysis, V and J genes were assigned by comparing TCR nucleotide sequences against IMGT/GENE-DB human TR gene sequences. The TCRdist pipeline was used in a later analysis to assign CDR3 sequences and most-parsimonious VDJ recombination scenarios. In a later analysis, each TCR beta chain was defined by its CDR3 amino acid sequence together with its V-gene family, and reads without a unique V-gene family were excluded. A later analysis removed over 500 highly shared, low-generation-probability nucleotide sequences to deal with suspected cross-contamination and a sequencing artifact. A later analysis calculated a clonal expansion index for each public chain from normalized within-repertoire ranks of inferred template counts. Generation probabilities in a later analysis came from a VDJ recombination model fitted to out-of-frame rearrangements, and those results were checked against IGoR. Hypergeometric tests were used in a later analysis to score TCR-TCR, TCR-HLA and TCR-CMV co-occurrence, with a repertoire-size bias correction applied to the TCR pairs. To estimate false discovery rates, a later analysis permuted the HLA or CMV assignments 20 times. In a later analysis, co-occurring TCRs were grouped using DBSCAN, with TCRdist sequence similarity added in when clustering inside HLA-allele-positive subsets. Repertoires with fewer than 30,000 or more than 120,000 public chains were left out of co-occurrence clustering, as were a handful of repertoires with anomalous nucleotide sharing. In its TCRdb copy, this immuneACCESS table keeps in-frame sequences only and misses some clones. Where compared with another copy, unresolved V genes explain less than half of these, and the others have no known cause. V and J calls and clone size follow that table, whereas D and trimming were derived from the DNA. The sample data list about 130,000 clones, and 79% of these were observed just once. The ten largest make up 6% to 7.5% of the sample.

The source is a man aged 35 to 55 in good health and CMV-seropositive. Sequencing was performed on PBMCs.

The nucleotide sequence is TGTGCCATCACATCGGGAAGCGGGAACACCGGGGAGCTGTTTTTT. Protein translation: CAITSGSGNTGELFF. The chain is assembled from TRBV10-3 and TRBJ2-2; a tentative D call is TRBD2 (5 bases match). The cysteine opens and the phenylalanine closes a CDR3 of 15 amino acids. Only CDR3 DNA remains: 45 bases, in frame from the first base. CDR1 is given as ENHRY and CDR2 as SYGVKD, both from the germline V gene. V is shortened by 7 bases, J by 1 base, and the region joining them spans 13 bases.